Listed below are T cell receptor beta chains from one sample, sequenced in a study of blood T cell repertoires in COVID-19. Only in-frame clones appear in the TCRdb table, and some are missing; sequencing was by immunoSEQ multiplex PCR. The sample contains 50,000 to 70,000 clones, roughly 90% of which appear only once. The sample was peripheral blood. These receptors were taken from a human donor with active COVID-19. The donor label of this sample is uncertain. Both conserved end residues are trimmed from each CDR3. Fields, in order: J gene, V gene, CDR3 protein.

TRBJ2-1,TRBV12-5,ASGLAGGGNEQF
TRBJ1-1,TRBV28,ASSSRAVNTEAF
TRBJ1-1,TRBV10-1,ASRGGGAEAF
TRBJ2-1,TRBV19,ASTPRGLSYNEQF
TRBJ1-4,TRBV30,AWSRGAYNEKLF
TRBJ1-2,TRBV5-1,ASSLAPSTGYGYT
TRBJ2-7,TRBV27,ASSRAGKEREQY
TRBJ2-1,TRBV11-2,ASSPSVVSSYNEQF
TRBJ1-4,TRBV3-1/TRBV3-2,ASSQAGNEKLF
TRBJ2-1,TRBV7-2,ASSSLAGGVNEQF
TRBJ2-3,TRBV6-1,ASSEQAGGRGTQY
TRBJ1-1,TRBV6-5,ASTDSSGHEAF
TRBJ2-7,TRBV3-1/TRBV3-2,ASSLLGYSSGRDYTYEQY
TRBJ2-5,TRBV29-1,SLARDFQGTQY
TRBJ2-5,TRBV7-7,ASSLTDGGETQY
TRBJ2-7,TRBV27,ASSLGQPYEQY
TRBJ2-7,TRBV6-4,ASSDCFRY
TRBJ2-1,TRBV13,ASSSTGTGVRDEQF
TRBJ2-2,TRBV19,ASNFIRGNTGELF
TRBJ2-7,TRBV18,ASSPMTGVLHEQY
TRBJ2-1,TRBV5-6,ASRDYFNEQF
TRBJ1-1,TRBV29-1,SVGGGPNTEAF
TRBJ2-1,TRBV7-9,ASKPDRVSYNEQF
TRBJ1-1,TRBV10-3,AISEFRSGSPF
TRBJ2-7,TRBV9,ASSPAVTSGSNPHEQY
TRBJ1-2,TRBV6-5,ASAPYRGHGYT
TRBJ2-7,TRBV27,ASSSSGGRSYEQY
TRBJ1-1,TRBV15,ATSRTGATEAF
TRBJ1-2,TRBV27,ASSPRGDYGYT
TRBJ2-2,TRBV5-4,ASSSGQDTGELF
TRBJ1-1,TRBV9,ASSVAGLGHTEAF
TRBJ2-7,TRBV10-3,AISGTGGPYEQY
TRBJ2-7,TRBV9,ASSPASGSYEQY
TRBJ1-5,TRBV5-6,ASSLASRGGLRPQH
TRBJ1-1,TRBV7-2,ASSLEVYGSTEAF
TRBJ1-5,TRBV19,ASSPWDRTKPQH
TRBJ2-1,TRBV7-3,ASSFHRDGYNEQF
TRBJ1-1,TRBV18,ASSPPSGPPNTEAF
TRBJ2-2,TRBV4-3,ASSQDRGRDTGELF
TRBJ1-4,TRBV7-8,ASSLEAGRTNEKLF
TRBJ2-2,TRBV10-3,AISESGGGLNTGELF
TRBJ2-7,TRBV6-2/TRBV6-3,ASSSRQQGAYEQY
TRBJ2-7,TRBV6-5,ASRDRGYEQY
TRBJ2-7,TRBV19,ASSPLAETYEQY
TRBJ1-2,TRBV7-2,ASSNRQGSYGYT
TRBJ2-1,TRBV7-2,ASSLGVLNEQF
TRBJ1-2,TRBV5-1,ASSNLRDTDYGYT
TRBJ2-5,TRBV5-6,ASSSQTGAGRWTQY
TRBJ2-4,TRBV19,ASTGQVKNIQY
TRBJ2-2,TRBV7-3,ASSLNPTSGDPRATGELF
TRBJ1-5,TRBV4-2,ASSQDSSNQPQH
TRBJ2-7,TRBV3-1/TRBV3-2,ASSQRDSVVYEQY
TRBJ1-2,TRBV9,ASSPDREYGYT
TRBJ2-7,TRBV4-1,ASSQVDRGQEQY
TRBJ2-7,TRBV29-1,SVSRGPNSYEQY